A single sample gave rise to the 27 T cell receptor beta chains below, sequenced in a study of OX40 agonist ivuxolimab in advanced cancers. Sequencing used immunoSEQ multiplex PCR; TCRdb keeps in-frame clones, though not all of them. The sample has 70,000 or so clones, around 87% seen once. The specimen comprised CD4+ or CD8+ T cells sorted from blood, sampled in a trial of the OX40 agonist ivuxolimab. Source of these receptors: an adult with an advanced solid tumor such as melanoma, head and neck, liver or kidney cancer.

This clone appeared a few times. This chain links TRBV28 with TRBJ1-2, with 7 bases fitting TRBD1. The CDR3 spans 11 residues. From germline, CDR1 is MDHEN and CDR2 SYDVKM. The V gene end was trimmed by 3 bases and the J gene end by 9 bases; junction bases not matched to a gene: 1. CDR3 region: CASSLTGSYTF. CDR3 DNA: TGTGCCAGCAGTTTGACAGGGAGCTACACCTTC.

On this clone: At the DNA level, this CDR3 is encoded by other sequences in the same sample as well. This chain connects TRBV9 to TRBJ2-5; possible D gene TRBD2, 5 bases. CDR1 SGDLS and CDR2 YYNGEE come from the germline V gene. The CDR3 spans 13 residues. Trimming stripped 2 bases from V and 1 base from J, with 6 bases between. The CDR3: CASSVGVQETQYF. Written as DNA, the CDR3 is TGTGCCAGCAGCGTCGGGGTCCAAGAGACCCAGTACTTC. Using reference TRBV9 and TRBJ2-5 for the parts outside the CDR3, the full variable domain is DSGVTQTPKHLITATGQRVTLRCSPRSGDLSVYWYQQSLDQGLQFLIQYYNGEERAKGNILERFSAQQFPDLHSELNLSSLELGDSALYFCASSVGVQETQYFGPGTRLLVL.

The rearrangement links TRBV19 to TRBJ2-1, with unresolved D. With 3 bases removed from V and 0 bases from J, the gap between germline ends came to 9 bases. The V gene's germline CDR1 is LNHDA and CDR2 SQIVND (reference sequence). The CDR3 is made up of 15 amino acids. The CDR3 coding sequence is TGTGCCAGTAGTATCTCTCACAGCTCCTACAATGAGCAGTTCTTC. The encoded protein is CASSISHSSYNEQFF.

The chain is built from TRBV28 and TRBJ1-5; D is undetermined. This CDR3 has 12 residues. The V gene lost 5 bases and the J gene lost 4 bases, with 6 bases spanning the gap. Germline-derived CDR1 and CDR2 are MDHEN and SYDVKM. CDR3: CASSPSNQPQHF. The CDR3 region has the DNA TGTGCCAGCAGTCCCTCAAATCAGCCCCAGCATTTT.

The V gene is TRBV7-9, the J gene TRBJ1-2; D uncertain. Germline V gene lookup returns CDR1 SEHNR and CDR2 FQNEAQ (reference sequence). The CDR3 contains 13 residues. Trimming took off 5 bases at V and 5 bases at J, with 12 bases between the two ends. The CDR3 DNA reads as TGTGCCAGCAGCCCCCCAGTGGATTATGGCTACACCTTC. Its protein product is CASSPPVDYGYTF.

The CDR3 sequence: CASSPATGAAYEQYF. CDR3 bases: TGTGCCAGCTCACCGGCGACAGGGGCTGCCTACGAGCAGTACTTC. The rearrangement links TRBV18 to TRBJ2-7, with 8 bases that match TRBD1. The length of the CDR3 is 15 residues. V lost 3 bases to trimming and J lost 2 bases; unmatched junction nucleotides: 6. Germline-derived CDR1 and CDR2 are KGHSH and LQKENI.

The chain combines TRBV7-9 with TRBJ2-5, with 8 bases matching TRBD2. V lost 1 base, J lost 2 bases, and 0 bases stayed unmatched. Germline CDR1 SEHNR, CDR2 FQNEAQ (reference sequence). The CDR3 is 14 amino acids. CDR3 coding DNA: TGTGCCAGCAGCTTAGGACTAGCGCAAGAGACCCAGTACTTC. It specifies CASSLGLAQETQYF.

The V call is TRBV30, the J call TRBJ1-5; a possible D gene is TRBD1 (5 bases). Trimming removed 2 bases at V and 7 bases at J, with 12 bases between. This CDR3 region has 13 residues. Germline V gene data show CDR1 as GTSNPN and CDR2 as SVGIG (reference sequence). The CDR3 nucleotides are TGTGCCTGGAGTTCGGGGGAAGAACAGCCCCAGCATTTT. It specifies CAWSSGEEQPQHF.

This clone was seen once. The chain's CDR3 is CASSEGVADTGELFF. The CDR3, as DNA: TGTGCCAGCAGTGAAGGGGTGGCCGACACCGGGGAGCTGTTTTTT. The genes are TRBV6-1 and TRBJ2-2, with D uncertain. Trimming removed 1 base from V and 3 bases from J, with 9 bases in between. The CDR3 extends over 15 amino acids. Looked up from germline, CDR1 is MNHNS and CDR2 is SASEGT.

This chain links TRBV30 with TRBJ2-7; no clear D gene. The CDR3 spans 13 residues. Trimming left V 1 base short and J 2 bases short, with 9 bases between. The V gene's germline CDR1 is GTSNPN and CDR2 SVGIG (reference sequence). This chain's CDR3 is CAWSAMAPYEQYF. CDR3 sequence (DNA): TGTGCCTGGAGTGCGATGGCCCCCTACGAGCAGTACTTC. The full variable domain, rest sourced from reference TRBV30 and TRBJ2-7, is SQTIHQWPATLVQPVGSPLSLECTVEGTSNPNLYWYRQAAGRGLQLLFYSVGIGQISSEVPQNLSASRPQDRQFILSSKKLLLSDSGFYLCAWSAMAPYEQYFGPGTRLTVT.

The chain recombines TRBV5-5 with TRBJ2-2; D is perhaps TRBD1 (6 bases). V lost 0 bases and J 3 bases, leaving 12 bases between the germline ends. Germline assignment: CDR1 SGHKS and CDR2 YYEKEE (reference sequence). The CDR3 has 16 amino acids. CDR3 loop: CASSLGRGRDTGELFF. CDR3 nucleotides: TGTGCCAGCAGCTTGGGCAGGGGACGGGACACCGGGGAGCTGTTTTTT.

In this sample, this clone turned up once. The J gene is TRBJ1-2, the V gene TRBV19, with TRBD1 as a possible D gene (5 bases). The germline V gene encodes CDR1 LNHDA and CDR2 SQIVND (reference sequence). The CDR3 loop spans 13 amino acids. V dropped 5 bases and J dropped 4 bases, with 11 bases sitting between them. CDR3 DNA sequence: TGTGCCAGTAGTCCAGGGAGTACCTATGGCTACACCTTC. It encodes CASSPGSTYGYTF. Full variable domain (outside the CDR3, taken from reference TRBV19 and TRBJ1-2): DGGITQSPKYLFRKEGQNVTLSCEQNLNHDAMYWYRQDPGQGLRLIYYSQIVNDFQKGDIAEGYSVSREKKESFPLTVTSAQKNPTAFYLCASSPGSTYGYTFGSGTRLTVV.

The chain is built from TRBV5-1 and TRBJ2-3; 9 positions agree with TRBD2. V shed 1 base and J 5 bases; nucleotides not matched to a gene: 5. Per the germline V gene, CDR1 is SGHRS and CDR2 is YFSETQ. This CDR3 has 15 residues. DNA of the CDR3: TGCGCCAGCAGCTTGCAGCGGGGGGCCGGAGATACGCAGTATTTT. Translation gives CASSLQRGAGDTQYF.

The chain has TRBV14 and TRBJ2-7; D is unclear. CDR3 length: 14 amino acids. Trimming removed 1 base at V and 2 bases at J, with 9 bases between. Per germline, CDR1 SGHDN and CDR2 FVKESK. CDR3 sequence: CASSQGRLAYEQYF. The CDR3 DNA follows: TGTGCCAGCAGCCAAGGGCGGCTAGCCTACGAGCAGTACTTC.

The rearrangement joins TRBV11-1 to TRBJ2-7; no firm D call. The CDR3 consists of 14 residues. Germline V gene data show CDR1 as SGHAT and CDR2 as FQDESV (reference sequence). The V gene lost 4 bases and the J gene lost 5 bases, with 15 bases spanning the gap. CDR3 sequence (DNA): TGTGCCAGCAGCTCACGGGCCCCTTGGGACGAGCAGTACTTC. Its translation: CASSSRAPWDEQYF.

In the case of this clone: The same CDR3 is also encoded by other DNA sequences in this sample. The rearrangement uses TRBV7-3 and TRBJ2-1; possible D gene TRBD1, 6 bases. V was trimmed by 5 bases and J by 1 base, leaving 9 bases between them. In germline, CDR1 is SGHTA, CDR2 FQGTGA. This CDR3 comprises 14 residues. CDR3 nucleotides: TGTGCCAGCAGCCCCCAGGGGTCCTACAATGAGCAGTTCTTC. This encodes CASSPQGSYNEQFF. Combining the CDR3 with reference TRBV7-3 and TRBJ2-1 gives the whole variable domain GAGVSQTPSNKVTEKGKYVELRCDPISGHTALYWYRQSLGQGPEFLIYFQGTGAADDSGLPNDRFFAVRPEGSVSTLKIQRTERGDSAVYLCASSPQGSYNEQFFGPGTRLTVL.

The genes are TRBV11-2 and TRBJ2-7; D is undetermined. The CDR3 covers 15 residues. Germline lookup yields CDR1 SGHAT and CDR2 FQNNGV. V dropped 1 base and J dropped 1 base, with 11 bases sitting between them. CDR3 amino acids: CASSLGAMVSYEQYF. CDR3 nucleotide sequence: TGTGCCAGCAGCTTAGGGGCGATGGTTTCCTACGAGCAGTACTTC.

The chain employs TRBV6-6 and TRBJ2-7; possible D gene TRBD2, 6 bases. This CDR3 region has 12 residues. The germline V gene has CDR1 MNHNY and CDR2 SVGAGI (reference sequence). V lost 6 bases, J lost 4 bases, and 10 bases lay in between. CDR3 in amino acids: CASSTSSYEQYF. Here the CDR3 DNA reads TGTGCCAGCAGCACTAGCTCTTACGAGCAGTACTTC.

The chain is built from TRBV4-1 and TRBJ2-3; perhaps TRBD1 as D (5 bases). V was trimmed by 0 bases and J by 6 bases, leaving 16 bases between them. This CDR3 has 16 residues. Germline lookup yields CDR1 MGHRA and CDR2 YSYEKL. CDR3 sequence reads: CASSQEDTRFTDTQYF. The CDR3 DNA sequence: TGCGCCAGCAGCCAAGAGGACACGCGCTTTACCGATACGCAGTATTTT.

This chain connects TRBV9 to TRBJ1-5; tentative D call: TRBD1 (5 bases). The CDR3 runs to 13 residues. Germline lookup yields CDR1 SGDLS and CDR2 YYNGEE. V was shortened by 6 bases and J by 2 bases, with 9 bases between the two germline ends. CDR3 DNA sequence: TGTGCCAGCAACCGGGACGGCAATCAGCCCCAGCATTTT. This encodes CASNRDGNQPQHF.

J is TRBJ2-1 and V is TRBV6-1, with 7 bases that match TRBD1. Trimming took 8 bases from V and 0 from J; bases not matched to a gene: 4. Germline CDR1 reads MNHNS; CDR2 reads SASEGT. This CDR3 has 14 amino acids. CDR3 in DNA: TGTGCCAGCCTCCGGGACAGCTCCTACAATGAGCAGTTCTTC. Translated: CASLRDSSYNEQFF.

The count of this clone is one. The chain links TRBV5-4 to TRBJ2-5; 10 bases align to TRBD2. The length of the CDR3 is 15 residues. J gave up 2 bases and V 4 bases, and 5 bases lay outside the gene matches. Germline values: CDR1 SGHNT, CDR2 YYREEE (reference sequence). CDR3 DNA: TGTGCCAGCAGCACGGGACTAGCGACACAAGAGACCCAGTACTTC. It is translated as CASSTGLATQETQYF.

The rearrangement links TRBV11-1 to TRBJ2-3; 7 bases align to TRBD2. Germline V gene lookup returns CDR1 SGHAT and CDR2 FQDESV (reference sequence). V trimming: 1 base; J trimming: 2 bases; junction bases outside the gene matches: 12. The CDR3 has 18 amino acids. The CDR3 region is CASSLGRLAARFTDTQYF. As DNA, the CDR3 is TGTGCCAGCAGCTTAGGGAGGCTAGCGGCGAGATTCACAGATACGCAGTATTTT.

This chain links TRBV28 with TRBJ1-4, with D perhaps matching TRBD1 (6 bases). Germline assignment: CDR1 MDHEN and CDR2 SYDVKM. Trimming cost V 2 bases and J 4 bases, with 11 bases left between them. The CDR3 is 15 residues long. CDR3 region: CASSLPGQSNEKLFF. The CDR3, as DNA: TGTGCCAGCAGTTTACCCGGACAGAGTAATGAAAAACTGTTTTTT.

The CDR3 loop is CASSLAGVYNEQFF. The CDR3 DNA sequence: TGTGCCAGCAGCTTAGCGGGGGTATACAATGAGCAGTTCTTC. The gene calls are TRBV7-3 and TRBJ2-1; 7 bases match TRBD2. The CDR3 runs 14 residues. Germline CDR1 and CDR2: SGHTA and FQGTGA. V shed 2 bases and J 4 bases; nucleotides not matched to a gene: 2.

This chain links TRBV7-6 with TRBJ2-5; D is perhaps TRBD1 or TRBD2 (5 bases each). The germline CDR1 and CDR2 sequences are SGHVS and FNYEAQ. The CDR3 totals 15 residues. V shed 5 bases and J shed 4 bases, with 17 bases lying between them. CDR3 region: CASSPTGGRRETQYF. The CDR3 region has the DNA TGTGCCAGCAGCCCCACTGGGGGTCGAAGAGAGACCCAGTACTTC.

In this sample, this clone turned up a few times. V is TRBV2 and J is TRBJ1-1, with D uncertain. Trimming removed 3 bases at V and 0 bases at J, with 2 bases between. This CDR3 is built from 12 residues. Germline values: CDR1 SNHLY, CDR2 FYNNEI. The CDR3 nucleotides are TGTGCCAGCAGTGACGTGAACACTGAAGCTTTCTTT. Residues: CASSDVNTEAFF.